These T cell receptor beta chains were read from a single sample in a study of blood T cell repertoires in COVID-19. The repertoire was sequenced with immunoSEQ multiplex PCR; TCRdb's copy has only in-frame clones and lacks some. The sample gives 80,000 or so clones, 65% to 90% of which show up once; 15% to 20% is in the top ten. The sequencing input was peripheral blood. These receptors all stem from a human donor in a cohort sampled during active COVID-19. Each CDR3 is given with its conserved first and last residue. The D gene is left open where the match is weak. Clone size is given for some rows only: seen once, a few or many times, or a class if the clone is expanded.

v_call	d_call	clone_size	j_call	cdr3_nt	cdr3_aa
TRBV7-2	TRBD1	NA	TRBJ1-2	TGTGCCAGCAGCTTGCGGGACAGTGACTACACCTTC	CASSLRDSDYTF
TRBV7-9	TRBD2	NA	TRBJ2-1	TGTGCCAGCAGCCATAGCGGGGGGGCCATCAATGAGCAGTTCTTC	CASSHSGGAINEQFF
TRBV4-2	NA	NA	TRBJ1-5	TGTGCCAGCAGCCAAGATGTCAGGGGAAATCAGCCCCAGCATTTT	CASSQDVRGNQPQHF
TRBV28	TRBD1	NA	TRBJ1-3	TGTGCCAGCAGCGACAGGGGGTTACGTACTACTATTGGAAACACCATATATTTT	CASSDRGLRTTIGNTIYF
TRBV4-2	NA	NA	TRBJ1-2	TGTGCCAGCAGCCAAGATACGGGGATCTTAGTTGGCTACACCTTC	CASSQDTGILVGYTF
TRBV6-5	NA	once	TRBJ1-5	TGTGCCAGCAGTAGAGAGGGGGTTGGGAATCAGCCCCAGCATTTT	CASSREGVGNQPQHF
TRBV24-1	TRBD1	NA	TRBJ2-1	TGTGCCACCAGTGATTCCGGGACAGGGTCGTACAATGAGCAGTTCTTC	CATSDSGTGSYNEQFF
TRBV7-8	TRBD1	once	TRBJ1-5	TGTGCCAGCAGCACCCGGACAGGGGCTGATCAGCCCCAGCATTTT	CASSTRTGADQPQHF
TRBV29-1	TRBD1	once	TRBJ1-3	TGCAGCGCTACAGGGGGCTTTGGAAACACCATATATTTT	CSATGGFGNTIYF
TRBV5-1	TRBD1	NA	TRBJ2-1	TGCGCCAGCAGCTTGGTGACAGGGCCCTACAATGAGCAGTTCTTC	CASSLVTGPYNEQFF
TRBV5-4	TRBD1	NA	TRBJ2-6	TGTGCCAGCTCCGGACAGGGCCCCTCTGGGGCCAACGTCCTGACTTTC	CASSGQGPSGANVLTF
TRBV4-1	NA	NA	TRBJ1-2	TGCGCCAGCAGCCAGCTGGGGACACTCCTTTATGGCTACACCTTC	CASSQLGTLLYGYTF
TRBV5-6	NA	NA	TRBJ2-1	TGTGCCAGCAGCTTGGGGGCCAGACACAATGAGCAGTTCTTC	CASSLGARHNEQFF
TRBV19	NA	NA	TRBJ1-5	TGTGCCAGTCGCGGGGATTATAGCAATCAGCCCCAGCATTTT	CASRGDYSNQPQHF
TRBV9	NA	few	TRBJ1-1	TGTGCCAGCAGCAAACTCACCGGGACAACTATGAACACTGAAGCTTTCTTT	CASSKLTGTTMNTEAFF
TRBV28	NA	NA	TRBJ2-7	TGTGCCAGCAGTTTATCTTCCGGGTGGTCCTACGAGCAGTACTTC	CASSLSSGWSYEQYF
TRBV28	NA	NA	TRBJ2-4	TGTGCCAGTCGGGGGGCGACCAAAAACATTCAGTACTTC	CASRGATKNIQYF
TRBV7-9	NA	few	TRBJ2-2	TGTGCCAGCAAGAGTGCGGGATCAGACACCGGGGAGCTGTTTTTT	CASKSAGSDTGELFF
TRBV6-6	NA	once	TRBJ2-5	TGTGCCAGCAGTCGAGTGACAGTCCGAGGAACCCAGTACTTC	CASSRVTVRGTQYF
TRBV7-6	NA	NA	TRBJ2-7	TGTGCCAGCAGCTTAGGCCTTCGAAATGCGAATTACGAGCAGTACTTC	CASSLGLRNANYEQYF
TRBV10-3	TRBD1	NA	TRBJ1-2	TGTGCCATCAGTGACCTCAAGGACAGGGAGAGGAATGGCTACACCTTC	CAISDLKDRERNGYTF
TRBV24-1	NA	NA	TRBJ2-2	TGTGCCACCAGTGATTTAGGCAGCGGACCCGGCCGAGTCGTCGGGGAGCTGTTTTTT	CATSDLGSGPGRVVGELFF
TRBV27	TRBD1	NA	TRBJ2-7	TGTGCCAGCAGTCCGACAGGGTCCTACGAGCAGTACTTC	CASSPTGSYEQYF
TRBV5-6	NA	NA	TRBJ1-6	TGTGCCAGCAGCTTAACCCAGGGTAATTCACCCCTCCACTTT	CASSLTQGNSPLHF
TRBV19	NA	NA	TRBJ2-7	TGTGCCAGTAGTCGAGACAGAGCCTACGAGCAGTACTTC	CASSRDRAYEQYF
TRBV24-1	NA	NA	TRBJ2-1	TGTGCCACCAGTGATAAGGGGGTCAGGAGCTCCTACAATGAGCAGTTCTTC	CATSDKGVRSSYNEQFF
TRBV5-1	TRBD1	NA	TRBJ2-7	TGCGCCAGCAGCGGAACCGGGACAGGGGGCCTCTACGAGCAGTACTTC	CASSGTGTGGLYEQYF
TRBV4-2	NA	NA	TRBJ1-2	TGTGCCAGCAGCCAAGTGCCATCGTCGGACTATGGCTACACCTTC	CASSQVPSSDYGYTF
TRBV18	NA	NA	TRBJ1-2	TGTGCCAGCTCACCGTCGACAGATAACTATGGCTACACCTTC	CASSPSTDNYGYTF
TRBV28	NA	NA	TRBJ1-2	TGTGCCAGCAGTTTAGGTCTTTGGGGGGGCTTTGGCTACACCTTC	CASSLGLWGGFGYTF
TRBV28	NA	NA	TRBJ1-2	TGTGCCAGCAGTTTATGGAACACCTTTTCCTATGGCTACACCTTC	CASSLWNTFSYGYTF
TRBV11-3	TRBD2	NA	TRBJ2-1	TGTGCCAGCAGCTTAAACAGCGGGGGGCTCAATGAGCAGTTCTTC	CASSLNSGGLNEQFF
TRBV24-1	NA	NA	TRBJ2-1	TGTGCCACCAGTGATTTGCGTACGAGCTCCTACAATGAGCAGTTCTTC	CATSDLRTSSYNEQFF
TRBV4-3	NA	NA	TRBJ2-3	TGCGCCAGCAGCCCCCGGGGAAGCTTCGGCACAGATACGCAGTATTTT	CASSPRGSFGTDTQYF
TRBV29-1	TRBD1	once	TRBJ2-7	TGCAGCGTTGAAGATTACAGGCCGGGACAGATAAACTCCTACGAGCAGTACTTC	CSVEDYRPGQINSYEQYF
TRBV12-2	NA	NA	TRBJ2-7	TGTGCAAGTCGCTTACCGACGGGGAGCTCCTACGAGCAGTACTTC	CASRLPTGSSYEQYF
TRBV6-2/TRBV6-3	NA	NA	TRBJ2-5	TGTGCCAGCAGCCCCGGGACTTCTCAAGAGACCCAGTACTTC	CASSPGTSQETQYF
TRBV6-5	NA	NA	TRBJ1-1	TGTGCCAGCAGGAACTTACAGGGCTTCAACACTGAAGCTTTCTTT	CASRNLQGFNTEAFF
TRBV30	TRBD1	NA	TRBJ1-2	TGTGCCTGGAGTGTACTCAGGGGGGATGGCTACACCTTC	CAWSVLRGDGYTF
TRBV7-3	NA	NA	TRBJ1-1	TGTGCCAGCAGCTTAATGACTACAGCTGAAGCTTTCTTT	CASSLMTTAEAFF
TRBV5-1	NA	NA	TRBJ2-5	TGCGCCAGCAGCGCGGGACAGCTACAAGAGACCCAGTACTTC	CASSAGQLQETQYF
TRBV29-1	TRBD2	NA	TRBJ2-7	TGCAGCGCATCCGGGACTAGCGGGAACGAGCAGTACTTC	CSASGTSGNEQYF
TRBV3-1/TRBV3-2	NA	NA	TRBJ1-2	TGTGCCAGCAGCGTAGATTACTATGGCTACACCTTC	CASSVDYYGYTF
TRBV3-1/TRBV3-2	NA	once	TRBJ2-1	TGTGCCAGCAGCCAAGGGGGCGGGGGCTTCAATGAGCAGTTCTTC	CASSQGGGGFNEQFF
TRBV5-1	NA	NA	TRBJ2-2	TGCGCCAGCAGCTCCCAGGAGAACACCGGGGAGCTGTTTTTT	CASSSQENTGELFF
TRBV24-1	TRBD2	NA	TRBJ2-1	TGTGCCACCAGAGCGGGAGGTTACAATGAGCAGTTCTTC	CATRAGGYNEQFF
TRBV12-3/TRBV12-4	TRBD1	NA	TRBJ2-1	TGTGCCAGCAGTCGGGGGACAGGTGAGCAGTTCTTC	CASSRGTGEQFF
TRBV27	NA	NA	TRBJ2-5	TGTGCCAGCAGTTTATATGGAGACCAAGAGACCCAGTACTTC	CASSLYGDQETQYF